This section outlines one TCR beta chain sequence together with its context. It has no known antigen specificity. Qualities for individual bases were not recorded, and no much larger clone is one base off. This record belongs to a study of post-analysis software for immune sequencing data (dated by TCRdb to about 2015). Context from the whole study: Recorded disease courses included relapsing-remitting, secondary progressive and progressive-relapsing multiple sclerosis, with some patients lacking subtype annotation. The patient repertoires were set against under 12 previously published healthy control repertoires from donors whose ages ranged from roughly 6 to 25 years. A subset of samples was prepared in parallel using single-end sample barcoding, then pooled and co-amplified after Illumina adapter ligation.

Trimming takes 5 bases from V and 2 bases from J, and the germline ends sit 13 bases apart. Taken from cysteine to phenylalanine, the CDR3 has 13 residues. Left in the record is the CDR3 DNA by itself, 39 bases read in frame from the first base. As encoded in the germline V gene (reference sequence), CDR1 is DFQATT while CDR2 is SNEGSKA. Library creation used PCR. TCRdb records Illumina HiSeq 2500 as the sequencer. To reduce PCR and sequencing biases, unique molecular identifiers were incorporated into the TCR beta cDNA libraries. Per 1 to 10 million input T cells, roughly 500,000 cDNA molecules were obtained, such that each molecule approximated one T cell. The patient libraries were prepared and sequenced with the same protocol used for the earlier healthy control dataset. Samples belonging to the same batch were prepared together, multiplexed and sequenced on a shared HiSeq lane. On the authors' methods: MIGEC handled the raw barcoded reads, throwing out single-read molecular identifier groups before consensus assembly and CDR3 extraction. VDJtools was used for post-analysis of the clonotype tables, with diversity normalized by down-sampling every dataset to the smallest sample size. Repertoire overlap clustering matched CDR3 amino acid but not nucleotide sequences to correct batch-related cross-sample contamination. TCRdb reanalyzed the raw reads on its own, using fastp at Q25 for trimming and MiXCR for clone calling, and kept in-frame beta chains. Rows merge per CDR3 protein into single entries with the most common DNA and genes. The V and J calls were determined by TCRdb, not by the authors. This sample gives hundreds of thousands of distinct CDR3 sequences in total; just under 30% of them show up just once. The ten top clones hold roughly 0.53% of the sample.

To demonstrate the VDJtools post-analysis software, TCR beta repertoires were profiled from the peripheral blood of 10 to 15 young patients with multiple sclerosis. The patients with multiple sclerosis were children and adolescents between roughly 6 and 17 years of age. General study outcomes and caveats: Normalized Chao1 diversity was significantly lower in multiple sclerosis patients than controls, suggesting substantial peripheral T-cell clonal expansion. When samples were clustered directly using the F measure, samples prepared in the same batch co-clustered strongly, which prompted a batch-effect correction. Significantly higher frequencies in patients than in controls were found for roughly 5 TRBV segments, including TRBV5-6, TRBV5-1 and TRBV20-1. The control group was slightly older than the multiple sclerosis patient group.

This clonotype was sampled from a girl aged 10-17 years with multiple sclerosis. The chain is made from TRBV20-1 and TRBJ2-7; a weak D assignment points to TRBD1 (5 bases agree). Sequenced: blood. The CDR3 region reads CSAELQAAYEQYF. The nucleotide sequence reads TGCAGTGCTGAGTTACAGGCTGCCTACGAGCAGTACTTC.